This TCR beta chain was found in a study of CD8 T cells in Susac syndrome. This CDR3 comprises 16 residues. The ends lost 6 bases at V and 6 bases at J; junction bases unmatched: 10. Germline V CDR1 and CDR2: LGHDT, YNNKEL (reference sequence). Reverse transcription of about 0.5 to 1 ug RNA used random hexamers. TCRdb re-derived calls from the immunoSEQ multiplex PCR reads in MiXCR, one entry per CDR3 protein. Of 250,000 to 300,000 distinct CDR3 sequences in the sample, around 84% were seen once. Stable or active relapsing-remitting multiple sclerosis, untreated and meeting revised McDonald criteria, defined the controls.

This rearrangement joins TRBV3-1 to TRBJ2-4; 11 nucleotides align to TRBD2. The receptor comes from a human donor with multiple sclerosis. Sample: CD8+ T cells from PBMCs. CDR3 region: CASSPYSGRAGNIQYF. DNA for the CDR3: TGTGCCAGCAGTCCCTATAGCGGGAGGGCCGGAAACATTCAGTACTTC.